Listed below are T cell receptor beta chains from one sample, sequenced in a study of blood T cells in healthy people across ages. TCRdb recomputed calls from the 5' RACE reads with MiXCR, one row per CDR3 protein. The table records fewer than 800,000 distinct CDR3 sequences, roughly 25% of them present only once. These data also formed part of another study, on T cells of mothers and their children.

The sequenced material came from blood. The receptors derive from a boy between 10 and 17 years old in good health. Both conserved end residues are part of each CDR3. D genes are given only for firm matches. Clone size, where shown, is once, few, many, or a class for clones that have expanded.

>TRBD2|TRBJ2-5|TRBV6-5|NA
TGTGCCTGCAGTGACGGACTAGCAGGCATAGAGACCCAGTACTTC
CACSDGLAGIETQYF
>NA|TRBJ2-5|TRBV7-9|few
TGTGCCAGCAGTTTCATAGGGCAGGAGACCCAGTACTTC
CASSFIGQETQYF
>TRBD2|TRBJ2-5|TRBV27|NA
TGTGCCAGCAGCTCCGGACTAGCAGGGTACGAGACCCAGTACTTC
CASSSGLAGYETQYF
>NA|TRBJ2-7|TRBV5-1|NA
TGCGCCAGCAGCTTGGCCCCGACAGGTGCGAGCTCCTACGAGCAGTACTTC
CASSLAPTGASSYEQYF
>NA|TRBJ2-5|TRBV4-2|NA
TGTGCCAGCACCCGCAACTTAAAAGAGACCCAGTACTTC
CASTRNLKETQYF
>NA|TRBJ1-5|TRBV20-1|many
TGCAGTGCTAGACGTAGCAATCAGCCCCAGCATTTT
CSARRSNQPQHF
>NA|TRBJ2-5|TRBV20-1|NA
TGCAGTGCCCATTTTTGGGGGAAACGGGAGACCCAGTACTTC
CSAHFWGKRETQYF
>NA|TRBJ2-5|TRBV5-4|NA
TGTGCCAGCAGTTCAGACCTGGACAGCCAAGAGACCCAGTACTTC
CASSSDLDSQETQYF
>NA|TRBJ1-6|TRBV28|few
TGTGCCAGCAGTCCTCTGACTCCCGCCCCTTTTTCCTCCTATAATTCACCCCTCCACTTT
CASSPLTPAPFSSYNSPLHF
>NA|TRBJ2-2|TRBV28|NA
TGTGCCAGCACCTCCAGGGACCGGGCCATAATAGTCGGGGAGCTGTTTTTT
CASTSRDRAIIVGELFF
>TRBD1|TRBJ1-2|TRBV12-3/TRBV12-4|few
TGTGCCAGCAGTCTAAGGACAGGAAACTCGGAATATGGCTACACCTTC
CASSLRTGNSEYGYTF
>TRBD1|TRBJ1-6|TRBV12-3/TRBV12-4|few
TGTGCCAGCAGTTCGAGGGGGCGAGGTTCACCCCTCCACTTT
CASSSRGRGSPLHF
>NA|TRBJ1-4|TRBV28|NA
TGTGCCAGCAGTAGCAGGGTGATGGGAGCCGATGAAAAACTGTTTTTT
CASSSRVMGADEKLFF
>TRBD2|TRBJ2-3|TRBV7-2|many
TGTGCCAGCAGCCCCAGCGGGACTAGCACAGATACGCAGTATTTT
CASSPSGTSTDTQYF
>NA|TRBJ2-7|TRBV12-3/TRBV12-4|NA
TGTGCCAGCAGTTTTGGGACCGCTGACTACGAGCAGTACTTC
CASSFGTADYEQYF
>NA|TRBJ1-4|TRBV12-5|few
TGTGCTAGTGGTTCCGGGGGGGGCGAGAATGAAAAACTGTTTTTT
CASGSGGGENEKLFF
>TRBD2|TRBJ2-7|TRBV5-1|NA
TGCGCCAGCAGCCGTGGGGGACTAGCGAGCTACGAGCAGTACTTC
CASSRGGLASYEQYF
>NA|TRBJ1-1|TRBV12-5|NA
TGTGCTAGTGGTTACGGGGGGCCTGAAGCTTTCTTT
CASGYGGPEAFF
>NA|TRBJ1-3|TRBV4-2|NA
TGTGCCAGCAGCCAAGATTCCGAAGCGAGCTCTGGAAACACCATATATTTT
CASSQDSEASSGNTIYF
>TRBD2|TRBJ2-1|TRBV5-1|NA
TGCGCCAGCAGCCCTGGACTAGCGGGAGGGCCCGATGAGCAGTTCTTC
CASSPGLAGGPDEQFF
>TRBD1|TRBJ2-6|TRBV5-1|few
TGCGCCAGCAGCTGGGGACAGTTCAGCTCTGGGGCCAACGTCCTGACTTTC
CASSWGQFSSGANVLTF
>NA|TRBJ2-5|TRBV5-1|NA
TGCGCCAGCAGCTTGGGTTGGACAGAACAAGAGACCCAGTACTTC
CASSLGWTEQETQYF
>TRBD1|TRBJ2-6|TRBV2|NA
TGTGCCAGCATAAGGGACAGGTCTCCCTCTGGGGCCAACGTCCTGACTTTC
CASIRDRSPSGANVLTF
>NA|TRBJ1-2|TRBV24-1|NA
TGTGCCACCAGTGATTCGAAGGACCGGAACTATGGCTACACCTTC
CATSDSKDRNYGYTF
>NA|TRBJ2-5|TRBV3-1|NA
TGTGCCAGCAGCCACGCGGGATGGGGGGTAGAGACCCAGTACTTC
CASSHAGWGVETQYF
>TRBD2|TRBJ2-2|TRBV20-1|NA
TGCAGTGCTGGGGACTACCAGAACACCGGGGAGCTGTTTTTT
CSAGDYQNTGELFF
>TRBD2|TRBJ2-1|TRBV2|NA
TGTGCCAGCAGGGGGGACTCGGGGGGGAATGAGCAGTTCTTC
CASRGDSGGNEQFF
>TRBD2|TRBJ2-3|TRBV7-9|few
TGTGCCAGCAGCCCAAGGGACGGGAGGGCCACAGATACGCAGTATTTT
CASSPRDGRATDTQYF
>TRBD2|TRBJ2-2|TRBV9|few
TGTGCCAGCAGCGTAGCGGGACTAGGAACCGGGGAGCTGTTTTTT
CASSVAGLGTGELFF
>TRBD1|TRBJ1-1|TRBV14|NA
TGTGCCAGCAGCCAAGCAGGGACAGGCGGGACTGAAGCTTTCTTT
CASSQAGTGGTEAFF
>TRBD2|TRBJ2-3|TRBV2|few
TGTGCCAGCAGTACCCCTTTACTAGCGGAGAACACAGATACGCAGTATTTT
CASSTPLLAENTDTQYF
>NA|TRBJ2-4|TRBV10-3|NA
TGTGCCATCAGTGACCGGGGTGCAAAGGAGAGGAACATTCAGTACTTC
CAISDRGAKERNIQYF
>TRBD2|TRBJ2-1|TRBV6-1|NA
TGTGCCAGCAGCGTCGGCATCGAGCGGGAGTTAGTATATGAGCAGTTCTTC
CASSVGIERELVYEQFF
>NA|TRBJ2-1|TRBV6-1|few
TGTGCCAGCAGTGAAGGGGTGAAGTTATCGCAGTTCTTC
CASSEGVKLSQFF
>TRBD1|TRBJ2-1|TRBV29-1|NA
TGCAGCGTTGAAGGAAGGACAGGGATTGAGCAGTTCTTC
CSVEGRTGIEQFF
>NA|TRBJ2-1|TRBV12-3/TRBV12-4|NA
TGTGCCAGCAGTTTCCGGCCTCTAGGGGGGGGATTAGATGAGCAGTTCTTC
CASSFRPLGGGLDEQFF
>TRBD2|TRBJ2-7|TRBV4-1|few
TGCGCCAGCAGCCAAGGTGGGACTAGAAACGAGCAGTACTTC
CASSQGGTRNEQYF
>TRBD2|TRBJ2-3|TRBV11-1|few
TGTGCCAGCAGCTTAGCTGGGACTAGCGGGAGCACAGATACGCAGTATTTT
CASSLAGTSGSTDTQYF
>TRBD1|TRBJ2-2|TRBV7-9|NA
TGTGCCAGCAGGACAGGGCCCGGGGAGCTGTTTTTT
CASRTGPGELFF
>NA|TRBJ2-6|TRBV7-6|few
TGTGCCAGCAGCTTAGTCACAGGTCCCTGCCTCTCTGGGGCCAACGTCCTGACTTTC
CASSLVTGPCLSGANVLTF
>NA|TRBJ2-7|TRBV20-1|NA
TGCAGTGCTAGGGGGGGCCGCAGGGGTATATCTTCCGAGCAGTACTTC
CSARGGRRGISSEQYF
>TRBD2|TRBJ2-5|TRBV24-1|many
TGTGCCACCAGTGACCGCGGCGGGGGGGTCGCAGAGACCCAGTACTTC
CATSDRGGGVAETQYF
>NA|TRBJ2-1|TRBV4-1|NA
TGCGCCAGCAGCCAAGATGGGAACTACAATGAGCAGTTCTTC
CASSQDGNYNEQFF
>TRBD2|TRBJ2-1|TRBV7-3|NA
TGTGCCAGCAGCTTAACGTTGCGGGAGCATAACAATGAGCAGTTCTTC
CASSLTLREHNNEQFF
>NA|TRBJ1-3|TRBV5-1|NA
TGCGCCAGCAGCTTGGAGAGTACTGGAAACACCATATATTTT
CASSLESTGNTIYF
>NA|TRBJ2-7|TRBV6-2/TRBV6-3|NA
TGTGCCAGCAGTTTGGACTGGCTGAGCTCCTACGAGCAGTACTTC
CASSLDWLSSYEQYF